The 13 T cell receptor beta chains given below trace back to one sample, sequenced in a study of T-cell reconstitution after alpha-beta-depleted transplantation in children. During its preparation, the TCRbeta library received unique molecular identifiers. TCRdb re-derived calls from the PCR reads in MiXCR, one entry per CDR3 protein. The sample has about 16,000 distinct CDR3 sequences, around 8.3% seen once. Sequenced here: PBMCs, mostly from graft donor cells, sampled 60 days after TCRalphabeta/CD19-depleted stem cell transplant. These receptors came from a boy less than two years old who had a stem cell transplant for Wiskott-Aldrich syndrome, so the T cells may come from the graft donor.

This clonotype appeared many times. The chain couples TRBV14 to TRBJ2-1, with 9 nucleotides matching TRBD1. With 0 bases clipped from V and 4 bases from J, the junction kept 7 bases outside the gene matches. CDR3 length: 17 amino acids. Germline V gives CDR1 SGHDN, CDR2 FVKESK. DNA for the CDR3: TGTGCCAGCAGCCAAGATCCTCACAGGGGGCTGTACAATGAGCAGTTCTTC. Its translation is CASSQDPHRGLYNEQFF.

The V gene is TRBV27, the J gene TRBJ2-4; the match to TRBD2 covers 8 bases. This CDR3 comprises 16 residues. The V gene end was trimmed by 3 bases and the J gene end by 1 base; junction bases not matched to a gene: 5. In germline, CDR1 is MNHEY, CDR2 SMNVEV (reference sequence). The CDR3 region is CASSFLGGRAKNIQYF. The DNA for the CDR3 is TGTGCCAGCAGTTTCTTGGGCGGGAGGGCCAAAAACATTCAGTACTTC.

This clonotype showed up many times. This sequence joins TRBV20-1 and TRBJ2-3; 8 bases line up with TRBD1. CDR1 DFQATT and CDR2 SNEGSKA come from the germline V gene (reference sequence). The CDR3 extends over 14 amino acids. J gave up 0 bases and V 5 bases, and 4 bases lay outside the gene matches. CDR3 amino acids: CSAETGGSTDTQYF. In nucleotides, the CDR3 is TGCAGTGCTGAAACAGGGGGTAGCACAGATACGCAGTATTTT.

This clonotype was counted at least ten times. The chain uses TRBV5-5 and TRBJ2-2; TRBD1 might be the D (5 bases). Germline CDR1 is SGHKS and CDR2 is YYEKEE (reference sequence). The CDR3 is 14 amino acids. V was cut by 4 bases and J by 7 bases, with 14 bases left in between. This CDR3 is CASSPNQGGGELFF. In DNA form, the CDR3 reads TGTGCCAGCAGCCCCAACCAGGGCGGCGGGGAGCTGTTTTTT.

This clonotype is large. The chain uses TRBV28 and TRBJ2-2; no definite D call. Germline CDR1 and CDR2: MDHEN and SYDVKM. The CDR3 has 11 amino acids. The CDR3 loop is CGSQNTGELFF. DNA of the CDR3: TGTGGATCACAGAACACCGGGGAGCTGTTTTTT.

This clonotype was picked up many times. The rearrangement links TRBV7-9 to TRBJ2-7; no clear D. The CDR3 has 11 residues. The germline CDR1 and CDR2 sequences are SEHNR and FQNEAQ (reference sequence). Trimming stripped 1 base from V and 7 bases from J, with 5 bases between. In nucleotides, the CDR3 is TGTGCCAGCAGCTTAGTAGGGGAGCAGTACTTC. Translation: CASSLVGEQYF. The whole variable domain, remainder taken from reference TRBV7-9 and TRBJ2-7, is DTGVSQNPRHKITKRGQNVTFRCDPISEHNRLYWYRQTLGQGPEFLTYFQNEAQLEKSRLLSDRFSAERPKGSFSTLEIQRTEQGDSAMYLCASSLVGEQYFGPGTRLTVT.

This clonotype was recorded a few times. CDR3 sequence: CASSLRGYEQYF. As DNA, the CDR3 is TGTGCCAGCAGCTTACGGGGCTACGAGCAGTACTTC. This sequence joins TRBV7-2 and TRBJ2-7, with D perhaps TRBD2 (5 bases). CDR3 length equals 12 residues. CDR1 and CDR2 from the germline V gene are SGHTA and FQGNSA. The V gene lost 2 bases and the J gene lost 3 bases, with 5 bases spanning the gap.

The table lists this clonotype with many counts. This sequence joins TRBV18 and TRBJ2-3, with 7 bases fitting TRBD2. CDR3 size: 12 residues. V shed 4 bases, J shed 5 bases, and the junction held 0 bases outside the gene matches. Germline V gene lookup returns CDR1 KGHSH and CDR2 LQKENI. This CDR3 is CASSLAGDTQYF. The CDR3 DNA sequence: TGTGCCAGCTCACTAGCGGGAGATACGCAGTATTTT.

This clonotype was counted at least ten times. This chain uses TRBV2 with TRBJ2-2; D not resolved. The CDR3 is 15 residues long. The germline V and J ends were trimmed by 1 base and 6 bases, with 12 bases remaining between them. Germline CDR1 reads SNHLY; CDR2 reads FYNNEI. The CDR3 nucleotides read TGTGCCAGCAGTGAAGGACACGTCCCTCCCGGGGAGCTGTTTTTT. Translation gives CASSEGHVPPGELFF.

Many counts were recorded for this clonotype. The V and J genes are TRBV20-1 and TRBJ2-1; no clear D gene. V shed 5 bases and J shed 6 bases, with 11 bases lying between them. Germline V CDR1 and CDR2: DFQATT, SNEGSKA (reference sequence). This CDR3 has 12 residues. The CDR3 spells CSAWITLNEQFF. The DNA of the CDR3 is TGCAGTGCTTGGATCACCCTCAATGAGCAGTTCTTC.

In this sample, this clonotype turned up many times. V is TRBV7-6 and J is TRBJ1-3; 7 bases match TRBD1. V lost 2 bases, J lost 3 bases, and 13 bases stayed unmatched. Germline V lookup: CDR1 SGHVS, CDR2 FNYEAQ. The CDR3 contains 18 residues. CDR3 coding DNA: TGTGCCAGCAGCTTAAACAGGGGCCAATTCTTTGTTGGAAACACCATATATTTT. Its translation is CASSLNRGQFFVGNTIYF.

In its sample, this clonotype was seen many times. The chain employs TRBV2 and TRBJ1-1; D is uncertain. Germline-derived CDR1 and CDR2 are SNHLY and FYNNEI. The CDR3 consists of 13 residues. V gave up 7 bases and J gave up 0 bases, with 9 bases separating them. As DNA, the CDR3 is TGTGCCAGCACCCAGGAGATGAACACTGAAGCTTTCTTT. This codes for CASTQEMNTEAFF.

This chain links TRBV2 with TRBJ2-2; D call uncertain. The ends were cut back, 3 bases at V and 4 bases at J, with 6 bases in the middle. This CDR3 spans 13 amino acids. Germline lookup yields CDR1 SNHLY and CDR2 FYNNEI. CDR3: CASSEALTGELFF. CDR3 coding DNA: TGTGCCAGCAGTGAGGCCCTCACCGGGGAGCTGTTTTTT.